A single sample is the source of the 32 T cell receptor beta chains below, sequenced in a study of tumor and adjacent non-tumor tissue in lung cancer. The library came from three nested PCR rounds adapted from ARM-PCR protocols. Via MiXCR, TCRdb re-called the multiplex PCR reads, giving one row per CDR3 protein. This sample yields around 40,000 distinct CDR3 sequences, of which 60% are seen a single time; under 50% belongs to the top ten. RNA was extracted from bulk tissue without any cell sorting. More than 3 cm separated this lung sample from the edge of the tumor. The material sequenced was distant non-tumor lung tissue. Receptors were obtained from a man aged 45-60 years with non-small cell lung cancer.

V and J are TRBV30 and TRBJ1-6; D not certain. Trimming removed 3 bases at V and 7 bases at J, with 19 bases between. CDR1 and CDR2 (germline): GTSNPN, SVGIG (reference sequence). The CDR3 spans 16 residues. CDR3 amino acids: CAWSWAGGVGNSPLHF. CDR3 DNA sequence: TGTGCCTGGAGCTGGGCAGGAGGCGTTGGGAATTCACCCCTCCACTTT.

With respect to this clonotype: A much larger clone differs by one base, so this may be a read error. V gene TRBV12-3 or TRBV12-4 combines with J gene TRBJ1-3; perhaps TRBD1 as D (6 bases). The CDR3 length is 14 residues. CDR3 coding DNA: TGTGCCGGCAGTGCCGGGACGGAGGGGGACACCATATATTTT. Amino acids: CAGSAGTEGDTIYF.

Points on this clonotype: A read error may produce the germline difference seen at one junction end. The CDR3 DNA reads TGTGCTAGTGATTTGGGATTAGTGCAGAACACCGGGGAGCTGTATTTT. This sequence encodes CASDLGLVQNTGELYF. This chain connects TRBV12-5 to TRBJ2-2, with D perhaps TRBD2 (5 bases). Germline V gives CDR1 LGHNT, CDR2 FRNRAP. The CDR3 runs to 16 residues.

With regard to this clonotype: Possible read error: a much larger clone is one base away. The chain uses TRBV12-3 or TRBV12-4 and TRBJ2-5; 7 nucleotides agree with TRBD1. The CDR3 length is 14 residues. CDR3 in DNA: TGTGCCAGCAGCCTAGGACAGGTCCAAGAGGCCCAGTACTTC. Translation gives CASSLGQVQEAQYF.

The table lists this clonotype with many counts. The V and J genes are TRBV6-2 or TRBV6-3 and TRBJ2-5; 14 bases are a match to TRBD2. Trimming at V came to 6 bases and at J to 3 bases, leaving 9 bases not matched to a gene. The CDR3 consists of 17 residues. CDR1 and CDR2 (germline): MNHEY, SVGEGT. CDR3 protein: CASSWTSGRLGKETQYF. In DNA, the CDR3 is TGTGCCAGCAGCTGGACTAGCGGGAGGCTGGGGAAAGAGACCCAGTACTTC.

This clonotype was seen only a few times. A clone one base away is much larger, so this may be a read error. This chain connects TRBV28 to TRBJ1-1, with 9 bases lining up with TRBD1. The CDR3 totals 16 residues. Losses at the gene ends were 7 bases for V and 3 bases for J; bases not matched to a gene: 12. The germline CDR1 and CDR2 sequences are MDHEN and SYDVKM. The CDR3 DNA is TGTGCCAGCATGGTTCTCCCTGGGACAGGGTACACTGAAGCTTTCTTT. Its translation: CASMVLPGTGYTEAFF.

This clonotype came up many times. The rearrangement links TRBV12-3 or TRBV12-4 to TRBJ1-2, with D perhaps TRBD1 (5 bases). V was trimmed by 6 bases and J by 7 bases, leaving 12 bases between them. CDR3 length: 12 residues. For the CDR3, the DNA is TGTGCCAGCAGGCCCGGGGGGGGTGGCTACACCTTC. It translates to CASRPGGGGYTF.

As concerns this clonotype: A much larger clonotype is one base distant, so this may be a read error. CDR3 protein: CATAWGTSSYNEQFF. The CDR3 bases are TGTGCCACTGCATGGGGAACTAGCTCCTACAATGAGCAGTTCTTC. The V gene is TRBV28, the J gene TRBJ2-1, with D possibly TRBD2 on 5 matching bases. The CDR3 extends over 15 amino acids. V dropped 10 bases and J dropped 0 bases, with 16 bases sitting between them. CDR1 is MDHEN and CDR2 is SYDVKM in the germline V gene.

A note on this clonotype: At one of its ends the junction is not consistent with the germline gene, which may arise from a read error. The chain carries TRBV5-4 and TRBJ2-7; 7 bases line up with TRBD1. Germline assignment: CDR1 SGHNT and CDR2 YYREEE (reference sequence). This CDR3 contains 17 residues. In DNA form, the CDR3 reads TGTGTCAGCAACGGGGATTGGGGGACAGAGAGCTCCTACGAGCAGTACTTC. Encoded protein: CVSNGDWGTESSYEQYF.

This clonotype has more than one count but fewer than ten. This sequence joins TRBV7-9 and TRBJ1-5; 10 bases match TRBD1. This CDR3 spans 15 amino acids. The ends lost 3 bases at V and 6 bases at J; junction bases unmatched: 5. Germline V gene data show CDR1 as SEHNR and CDR2 as FQNEAQ (reference sequence). CDR3 in DNA: TGTGCCAGCAGCTTCGTGGGACAGGGGTTTCAGCCCCAGCATTTT. Translation gives CASSFVGQGFQPQHF.

As concerns this clonotype: One end of the junction does not line up with germline, which may come from a read error. The rearrangement uses TRBV7-9 and TRBJ2-3; no firm D call. The CDR3 runs to 14 residues. Germline V gives CDR1 SEHNR, CDR2 FQNEAQ (reference sequence). CDR3 nucleotide sequence: TGTGCCAGCAGGTTAGAACTCGTCCCTACTACGCAGTATTTT. Protein: CASRLELVPTTQYF. Based on the CDR3 plus reference TRBV7-9 and TRBJ2-3, the full variable domain is DTGVSQNPRHKITKRGQNVTFRCDPISEHNRLYWYRQTLGQGPEFLTYFQNEAQLEKSRLLSDRFSAERPKGSFSTLEIQRTEQGDSAMYLCASRLELVPTTQYFGPGTRLTVL.

Concerning this clonotype itself: One junction end disagrees with the germline gene, perhaps due to a read error. This chain links TRBV24-1 with TRBJ2-3, with D hard to call. Germline V lookup: CDR1 KGHDR, CDR2 SFDVKD. The CDR3 runs 13 residues. The CDR3 region has the DNA TGTACCACCAGTGGTCGGAGCACAGATACGCAATATTTT. This codes for CTTSGRSTDTQYF.

Worth noting for this clonotype: One end of the junction is discordant with germline, which a read error may explain. This chain joins TRBV6-6 and TRBJ2-1; TRBD1 matches 9 bases. Germline CDR1 is MNHNY and CDR2 is SVGAGI (reference sequence). The CDR3 runs 14 residues. CDR3 protein: CASSPPRDRDEQTF. DNA of the CDR3: TGTGCCAGCAGTCCCCCAAGGGACAGGGATGAGCAGACCTTC.

The CDR3 spells CASSVLTGYTEAFF. In DNA, the CDR3 is TGTGCCAGCAGCGTTCTAACAGGGTACACTGAAGCTTTCTTT. The chain couples TRBV11-1 to TRBJ1-1, with TRBD1 as a possible D gene (6 bases). Germline V gives CDR1 SGHAT, CDR2 FQDESV (reference sequence). The CDR3 has 14 amino acids. The V end was cut by 5 bases, the J end by 3 bases, with 13 bases between. Variable domain in full (rest from reference TRBV11-1 and TRBJ1-1): EAEVAQSPRYKITEKSQAVAFWCDPISGHATLYWYRQILGQGPELLVQFQDESVVDDSQLPKDRFSAERLKGVDSTLKIQPAELGDSAMYLCASSVLTGYTEAFFGQGTRLTVV.

This clonotype was seen repeatedly, ten times or more. The J gene is TRBJ2-2, the V gene TRBV6-6, with TRBD1 as a possible D gene (5 bases). Per germline, CDR1 MNHNY and CDR2 SVGAGI (reference sequence). Trimming shortened V by 5 bases and J by 4 bases, and 8 bases separated the two germline ends. The CDR3 runs to 13 residues. CDR3 nucleotide sequence: TGTGCCAGCAGTGCCAGGGCCACCGGGGAGCTGTTTTTT. Translating gives CASSARATGELFF.

On this clonotype: One end of the junction is discordant with germline, which a read error may explain. V is TRBV12-3 or TRBV12-4 and J is TRBJ2-3; D call uncertain. This CDR3 spans 15 amino acids. CDR3 loop: CASSQRASPTDTQYF. The CDR3 DNA reads as TGTGCCAGCAGCCAAAGGGCATCCCCTACAGATACACAGTATTTT.

The V gene is TRBV28, the J gene TRBJ2-2, with 9 bases matching TRBD1. In germline, CDR1 is MDHEN, CDR2 SYDVKM. The CDR3 extends over 15 amino acids. V lost 10 bases to trimming and J lost 1 base; unmatched junction nucleotides: 7. CDR3 loop: CAIRLGQGNTGELFF. CDR3 coding DNA: TGTGCCATCAGGTTGGGACAGGGGAACACCGGGGAGCTGTTTTTT.

This clonotype was counted a few times. V is TRBV11-2 and J is TRBJ1-1; D unresolved. CDR1 is SGHAT and CDR2 is FQNNGV in the germline V gene. V lost 5 bases to trimming and J lost 12 bases, with 19 bases between them. This CDR3 spans 13 amino acids. CDR3 sequence: CASSQAVNTESFF. CDR3 nucleotide sequence: TGTGCCAGCAGCCAAGCGGTGAACACCGAATCTTTCTTT.

This clonotype was seen more than once but under ten times. A much more abundant neighbour one base away suggests this may be a read error. The chain couples TRBV7-9 to TRBJ2-3; D is possibly TRBD1 (5 bases). There are 15 residues in the CDR3. Germline lookup yields CDR1 SEHNR and CDR2 FQNEAQ (reference sequence). V was pared by 1 base and J by 4 bases, with 12 bases between. This CDR3 is CASSLVLDNADTQYF. The CDR3 DNA sequence: TGTGCCAGCAGCTTAGTACTGGACAACGCAGATACGCAGTATTTT.

A word on this clonotype: The conserved final phenylalanine or tryptophan is absent from the CDR3, which likely points to a read error. The DNA is omitted, as the CDR3 cannot be located on it reliably, and the CDR3 follows TCRdb's listing. The chain uses TRBV11-2 and TRBJ1-1; the table's D call TRBD1 went unverified against the DNA. The CDR3 contains 12 residues when both ends are counted. Per germline, CDR1 SGHAT and CDR2 FQNNGV. CDR3: CASSSDRTETFS.

On this clonotype: With a much larger clone just one base away, this may be a read error. The CDR3, as DNA: TGTGCCAGCAGCCCCAGTGACAGGGATGGTCAGCCCCAGCATTTT. It encodes CASSPSDRDGQPQHF. The rearrangement joins TRBV28 to TRBJ1-5; 7 positions match TRBD1. The CDR3 runs 15 residues. Germline loops: CDR1 MDHEN, CDR2 SYDVKM. Trimming took 6 bases from V and 6 from J; bases not matched to a gene: 11.

The rearrangement uses TRBV6-1 and TRBJ1-3; D gene uncertain. Germline-derived CDR1 and CDR2 are MNHNS and SASEGT. CDR3 length: 15 amino acids. V lost 8 bases and J 0 bases, leaving 14 bases between the germline ends. In nucleotides, the CDR3 is TGTGCCAGCTTCCTCGGCCCTGACTCTGGAAACACCATATATTTT. Amino acids: CASFLGPDSGNTIYF.

Comments on this clonotype: An end of the junction does not agree with germline; a read error may underlie this. This rearrangement joins TRBV4-2 to TRBJ1-1; possible D gene TRBD1, 5 bases. The germline V gene has CDR1 LGHNA and CDR2 YNFKEQ. This CDR3 contains 13 residues. DNA for the CDR3: TGTGCCAGCAGTCAAGGGTGGGGCACTGAAACTTTCTTT. Its protein is CASSQGWGTETFF.

About this clonotype: One end of the junction is discordant with germline, which a read error may explain. The chain recombines TRBV15 with TRBJ1-4; D gene uncertain. CDR1 and CDR2 from the germline V gene are LNHNV and YYDKDF (reference sequence). The CDR3 spans 16 residues. The CDR3 is CVTSRDLYATNEKLFF. CDR3 sequence (DNA): TGTGTCACCAGCAGAGATCTATACGCAACTAATGAAAAACTGTTTTTT.

This clonotype was seen only a few times. One end of the junction fails to match germline, which may point to a read error. The chain joins TRBV11-1 to TRBJ2-2; 7 bases agree with TRBD1. The CDR3 length is 15 residues. Germline V lookup: CDR1 SGHAT, CDR2 FQDESV (reference sequence). The CDR3, as DNA: TGTACCAGCAGTCAAGGGGACAGAGCCACCGGGGAGCCGTTTTTT. This translates into CTSSQGDRATGEPFF.

The chain is built from TRBV28 and TRBJ2-7, with TRBD2 as a possible D gene (5 bases). V lost 9 bases and J lost 6, with 15 bases in between. Germline V gives CDR1 MDHEN, CDR2 SYDVKM. The CDR3 consists of 12 residues. The CDR3 nucleotides are TGTGCCAGGAGCCGCTCCCGGGGCGAGCAGTACTTC. This translates into CARSRSRGEQYF.

With regard to this clonotype: The CDR3 ends on some other residue instead of the conserved phenylalanine or tryptophan, so this is likely a read error. The V gene is TRBV7-8, the J gene TRBJ2-7, with 7 bases that match TRBD2. V lost 2 bases, J lost 9 bases, and 7 bases stayed unmatched. Germline V gene lookup returns CDR1 SGHVS and CDR2 FQNEAQ. The length of the CDR3 is 13 residues. CDR3 region: CASSLSAGRGQYS. The CDR3 bases are TGTGCCAGCAGCTTATCAGCGGGACGTGGGCAGTACTCC.

This clonotype was counted between two and nine times. This could be a read error, since a much larger clone is one nucleotide away. This sequence joins TRBV29-1 and TRBJ1-2, with D possibly being TRBD1 (6 bases). Between the trimmed V and J ends, which lost 2 bases and 2 bases, there was a span of 15 bases. Per the germline V gene, CDR1 is SQVTM and CDR2 is ANQGSEA. CDR3 length: 15 residues. This CDR3 is CSVESRVQGNYGYTF. The CDR3 bases are TGCAGCGTTGAATCCCGGGTACAGGGAAACTATGGCTACACCTTC. The full variable domain, in which reference TRBV29-1 and TRBJ1-2 provide the parts outside the CDR3, is SAVISQKPSRDICQRGTSLTIQCQVDSQVTMMFWYRQQPGQSLTLIATANQGSEATYESGFVIDKFPISRPNLTFSTLTVSNMSPEDSSIYLCSVESRVQGNYGYTFGSGTRLTVV.

In the case of this clonotype: A junction boundary mismatches the germline segment, possibly from a read error. The chain combines TRBV12-3 or TRBV12-4 with TRBJ2-7; 8 nucleotides agree with TRBD2. The CDR3 sequence is 14 residues long. The CDR3 coding sequence is TGTGCCAGCAATTTAGGACTAGCTGGAGGCGAGCAGTACTTC. It specifies CASNLGLAGGEQYF.

J is TRBJ1-5 and V is TRBV6-1, with D perhaps TRBD1 (5 bases). Germline V gene data show CDR1 as MNHNS and CDR2 as SASEGT. The CDR3 totals 17 residues. Trimming left V 1 base short and J 8 bases short, with 21 bases between. CDR3 bases: TGTGCCAGCAGTGAAGTATTCGGGGACTGGTATAATGAGCCCCAGCATTTT. Amino acids: CASSEVFGDWYNEPQHF.

This clonotype was detected a few times. The CDR3 DNA sequence: TGTGCCAGCTCTGGGGTAGCGGGGGGGCATGAGCAGTTCTTC. Encoded protein: CASSGVAGGHEQFF. The V gene is TRBV27, the J gene TRBJ2-1, with TRBD2 identical over 11 bases. J lost 8 bases, V lost 8 bases, and 8 bases had no gene match. The CDR3 runs 14 residues. Germline assignment: CDR1 MNHEY and CDR2 SMNVEV (reference sequence).

This chain uses TRBV4-1 with TRBJ2-3; 12 positions agree with TRBD1. In germline, CDR1 is MGHRA, CDR2 YSYEKL. Germline trimming cut 6 bases from V and 4 bases from J; bases unmatched to any gene: 5. This CDR3 has 15 residues. DNA for the CDR3: TGCGCCAGCAGTCAATGGGACAGGGGGCCAGATACGCAGTATTTT. Translating gives CASSQWDRGPDTQYF.